What follows is one T cell receptor (beta chain) and its context. The antigen is not known. The data are from a study of identical twins. Findings and limits, study-wide: Recombination models fit unrelated individuals' TCR alpha sharing but underestimated twins'.

TCRdb itself ran the 5' RACE reads through MiXCR, one entry per CDR3 protein. The sample carries fewer than 900,000 distinct CDR3 sequences, 18% recorded once. These records were also assigned to another study, of T cells expressing NK-cell markers. That work adds: A range of roughly 1.0-8% of CD8+ T cells consisted of dominant NKG2C+ clonotypes in 5 to 7 donors. There were a few donors in whom these clonotypes also led the CD3+CD56-NKG2C+ fraction.

This clonotype originated in a young woman in good health. Sequencing used PBMCs.

CDR3 DNA: TGTGCCAGCAGTCCCCCCGGACAGGGTGTGCAGTATTTT. Translation gives CASSPPGQGVQYF. This sequence joins TRBV28 and TRBJ2-3; 8 bases align to TRBD1. With 5 bases clipped from V and 11 bases from J, the junction kept 9 bases outside the gene matches. This CDR3 has 13 amino acids. CDR1 and CDR2 from the germline V gene are MDHEN and SYDVKM.